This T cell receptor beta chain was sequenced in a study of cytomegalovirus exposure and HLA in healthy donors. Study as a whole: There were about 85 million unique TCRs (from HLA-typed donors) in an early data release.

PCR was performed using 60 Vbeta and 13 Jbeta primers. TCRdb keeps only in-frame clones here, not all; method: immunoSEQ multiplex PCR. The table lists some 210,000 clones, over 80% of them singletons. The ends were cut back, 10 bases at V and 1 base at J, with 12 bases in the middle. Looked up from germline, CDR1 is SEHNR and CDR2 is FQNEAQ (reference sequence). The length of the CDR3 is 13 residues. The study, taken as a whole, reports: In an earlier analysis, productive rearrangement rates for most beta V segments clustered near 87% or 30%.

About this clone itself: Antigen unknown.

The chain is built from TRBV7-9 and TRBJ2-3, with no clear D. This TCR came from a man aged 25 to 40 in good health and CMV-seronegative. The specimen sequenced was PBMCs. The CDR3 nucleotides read TGTGCCACCCCGTATACAGGCACAGATACGCAGTATTTT. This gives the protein CATPYTGTDTQYF.